The 25 T cell receptor beta chains presented below share a single source sample, sequenced in a study of blood T cells in healthy people across ages. The second PCR ran about 6 to 12 cycles with a sample-barcoded 5' primer and J-beta primers. TCRdb re-called the 5' RACE reads with MiXCR, one entry per CDR3 protein. The sample has about 970,000 distinct CDR3 sequences, roughly half seen once. Sequences were obtained from blood. The receptors were sampled from a woman aged 55 to 70 in good health.

This clonotype came up a few times. This chain links TRBV24-1 with TRBJ2-1, with 9 bases lining up with TRBD2. Germline assignment: CDR1 KGHDR and CDR2 SFDVKD. The V and J ends lost 4 bases and 6 bases, in that order; junction bases with no gene match: 9. The CDR3 runs to 16 residues. CDR3 sequence reads: CATSDQLAGGGNEQFF. DNA for the CDR3: TGTGCCACCAGTGACCAACTAGCGGGTGGGGGCAATGAGCAGTTCTTC.

The chain uses TRBV24-1 and TRBJ2-1; D ambiguous. Germline CDR1 KGHDR, CDR2 SFDVKD. Trimming removed 7 bases from V and 8 bases from J, with 8 bases in between. The CDR3 is made up of 11 amino acids. The CDR3 is CATSSNYEQFF. The CDR3 DNA reads as TGTGCCACCAGCTCGAACTATGAGCAGTTCTTC.

V and J are TRBV4-1 and TRBJ2-7, with 9 bases matching TRBD1. The CDR3 contains 16 residues. Germline-derived CDR1 and CDR2 are MGHRA and YSYEKL. V lost 0 bases, J lost 6 bases, and 9 bases stayed unmatched. CDR3 DNA sequence: TGCGCCAGCAGCCAAGAATCCGGGACAGGGAGGTTCGAGCAGTACTTC. Protein: CASSQESGTGRFEQYF.

The chain is built from TRBV27 and TRBJ2-1; the match to TRBD2 covers 10 bases. There are 14 residues in the CDR3. Germline V CDR1 and CDR2: MNHEY, SMNVEV (reference sequence). The V and J ends lost 6 bases and 8 bases, in that order; junction bases with no gene match: 7. The chain's CDR3 is CASRGTSALHEQFF. In DNA, the CDR3 is TGTGCCAGCAGGGGGACTAGCGCTCTCCATGAGCAGTTCTTC.

This clonotype was seen a few times. This chain links TRBV5-1 with TRBJ1-1; D is uncertain. In germline, CDR1 is SGHRS, CDR2 YFSETQ. V was shortened by 0 bases and J by 1 base, with 7 bases between the two germline ends. CDR3 length: 14 residues. The CDR3 region has the DNA TGCGCCAGCAGCTTGGCTCCTGAGAACACTGAAGCTTTCTTT. Protein product: CASSLAPENTEAFF.

The chain links TRBV12-3 or TRBV12-4 to TRBJ2-7, with TRBD2 identical over 10 bases. The CDR3 length is 16 residues. The junction had 13 bases not matched to a gene; V was cut back by 11 bases and J by 0 bases. For the CDR3, the DNA is TGTGCCTGCGGGGTAGCGGGAGGCCGATTCTCCTACGAGCAGTACTTC. It yields the protein CACGVAGGRFSYEQYF.

This rearrangement joins TRBV11-2 to TRBJ2-3; 15 nucleotides match TRBD2. V was clipped by 5 bases and J by 6 bases; unmatched bases: 9. The CDR3 length is 17 residues. Germline values: CDR1 SGHAT, CDR2 FQNNGV. DNA for the CDR3: TGTGCCAGCAGCCCCAGGACTAGCGGGAGGGCCGTTGATACGCAGTATTTT. Translated: CASSPRTSGRAVDTQYF.

In this sample, this clonotype turned up a few times. The rearrangement links TRBV5-6 to TRBJ2-7; D is possibly TRBD2 (5 bases). The CDR3 totals 14 residues. The V end lost 2 bases, the J end lost 3 bases, and 12 bases lay between the germline ends. Germline V gene data show CDR1 as SGHDT and CDR2 as YYEEEE. The CDR3 DNA is TGTGCCAGCAGCTTCCGCAGACTACTCTACGAGCAGTACTTC. Residues: CASSFRRLLYEQYF.

V is TRBV11-3 and J is TRBJ2-1, with 12 positions matching TRBD2. The CDR3 loop spans 20 amino acids. Germline-derived CDR1 and CDR2 are SGHNT and YENEEA. The ends lost 5 bases at V and 8 bases at J; junction bases unmatched: 22. The CDR3 reads CASSPWTGSRLAGEKDEQFF. The CDR3 nucleotides are TGTGCCAGCAGCCCATGGACAGGGTCGCGACTAGCGGGAGAGAAGGATGAGCAGTTCTTC. The full variable domain, in which reference TRBV11-3 and TRBJ2-1 provide the parts outside the CDR3, is EAGVVQSPRYKIIEKKQPVAFWCNPISGHNTLYWYLQNLGQGPELLIRYENEEAVDDSQLPKDRFSAERLKGVDSTLKIQPAELGDSAVYLCASSPWTGSRLAGEKDEQFFGPGTRLTVL.

This clonotype was picked up a small number of times. The rearrangement joins TRBV12-3 or TRBV12-4 to TRBJ2-7; D is undetermined. The ends were cut back, 3 bases at V and 0 bases at J, with 24 bases in the middle. CDR3 length: 19 residues. The CDR3 reads CASSFDRKSYLTHSYEQYF. The CDR3 nucleotides read TGTGCCAGCAGTTTTGATCGGAAAAGTTACTTAACCCACTCCTACGAGCAGTACTTC.

The V call is TRBV18, the J call TRBJ2-7; D unclear. The assigned J gene may be wrong: the sequence end matches TRBJ2-5 better. Germline loops: CDR1 KGHSH, CDR2 LQKENI. The CDR3 is 14 residues long. The CDR3 spells CASSPGLGKETQYF. As DNA, the CDR3 is TGTGCCAGCTCACCAGGGTTGGGGAAAGAGACCCAGTACTTC.

This clonotype was counted ten times or more. The chain employs TRBV7-9 and TRBJ1-2; D unresolved. With 1 base removed from V and 5 bases from J, the gap between germline ends came to 17 bases. Germline V gene lookup returns CDR1 SEHNR and CDR2 FQNEAQ (reference sequence). The CDR3 consists of 16 residues. The CDR3 spells CASSLVGSGSAYGYTF. CDR3 sequence (DNA): TGTGCCAGCAGCTTAGTCGGTTCGGGGTCGGCTTATGGCTACACCTTC.

The V call is TRBV14, the J call TRBJ2-7; TRBD1 matches 10 bases. The germline CDR1 and CDR2 sequences are SGHDN and FVKESK. The CDR3 length is 15 residues. Trimming took 4 bases from V and 2 from J; bases not matched to a gene: 5. Here the CDR3 reads CASSPTGGLAYEQYF. In nucleotides, the CDR3 is TGTGCCAGCAGCCCGACAGGGGGCCTTGCCTACGAGCAGTACTTC. Combining the CDR3 with reference TRBV14 and TRBJ2-7 gives the whole variable domain EAGVTQFPSHSVIEKGQTVTLRCDPISGHDNLYWYRRVMGKEIKFLLHFVKESKQDESGMPNNRFLAERTGGTYSTLKVQPAELEDSGVYFCASSPTGGLAYEQYFGPGTRLTVT.

The chain links TRBV28 to TRBJ2-7; 14 bases map to TRBD2. Germline loops: CDR1 MDHEN, CDR2 SYDVKM. The trim removed 4 bases at V and 12 bases at J, leaving 8 bases unmatched. This CDR3 is 14 amino acids long. In DNA form, the CDR3 reads TGTGCCAGCAGTTCCTCCGGGACTAGCGGGAGTCTGTACTTC. As protein: CASSSSGTSGSLYF.

The V and J genes are TRBV7-9 and TRBJ2-5; 12 positions agree with TRBD2. The CDR3 loop spans 15 amino acids. J gave up 5 bases and V 2 bases, and 3 bases lay outside the gene matches. Germline loops: CDR1 SEHNR, CDR2 FQNEAQ (reference sequence). CDR3 sequence (DNA): TGTGCCAGCAGCTTAATCGGGACTAGCGGGGAGACCCAGTACTTC. It specifies CASSLIGTSGETQYF.

This chain connects TRBV7-9 to TRBJ2-7; 7 bases align to TRBD2. The CDR3 spans 15 residues. J gave up 0 bases and V 4 bases, and 6 bases lay outside the gene matches. Germline V gene sequence: CDR1 SEHNR, CDR2 FQNEAQ (reference sequence). This CDR3 reads CASSSISGFSYEQYF. The CDR3 DNA sequence: TGTGCCAGCAGCTCGATTAGCGGGTTCTCCTACGAGCAGTACTTC.

This chain joins TRBV28 and TRBJ2-6; TRBD2 matches at 8 bases. The CDR3 has 21 residues. J lost 0 bases, V lost 2 bases, and 15 bases had no gene match. Germline values: CDR1 MDHEN, CDR2 SYDVKM. The CDR3 region is CASSLLSSLAGFISGANVLTF. As DNA, the CDR3 is TGTGCCAGCAGTTTACTTTCCTCCCTAGCGGGTTTCATCTCTGGGGCCAACGTCCTGACTTTC.

The rearrangement uses TRBV4-1 and TRBJ2-1, with TRBD2 matching over 11 bases. The CDR3 runs 15 residues. Losses at the gene ends were 3 bases for V and 7 bases for J; bases not matched to a gene: 5. Germline lookup yields CDR1 MGHRA and CDR2 YSYEKL. CDR3 DNA sequence: TGCGCCAGCAGCCACCAGACTAGCGGGGAAAATGAGCAGTTCTTC. Translating gives CASSHQTSGENEQFF.

The V call is TRBV19, the J call TRBJ2-4, with a possible D match to TRBD2 (6 bases). Judging by the DNA end, TRBJ2-5 fits better; the J call may be wrong. Germline V lookup: CDR1 LNHDA, CDR2 SQIVND (reference sequence). The CDR3 consists of 13 residues. For the CDR3, the DNA is TGTGCCAGTAGTGGCGGGAATGCGGAGACCCAGTACTTC. This codes for CASSGGNAETQYF.

This clonotype has a handful of counts. The rearrangement joins TRBV7-2 to TRBJ1-1, with a weak D call TRBD1 (5 bases). This CDR3 is 16 amino acids long. Trimming took 3 bases from V and 0 from J, leaving 14 bases between them. Germline V gene data show CDR1 as SGHTA and CDR2 as FQGNSA. CDR3 in amino acids: CASSLSWGRMNTEAFF. Written as DNA, the CDR3 is TGTGCCAGCAGCTTGTCCTGGGGGAGGATGAACACTGAAGCTTTCTTT.

This chain links TRBV20-1 with TRBJ2-4; 10 positions agree with TRBD1. The DNA end is a closer match to TRBJ2-7, so the J assignment may be wrong. There are 13 residues in the CDR3. CDR1 is DFQATT, CDR2 SNEGSKA, per germline (reference sequence). The CDR3 region has the DNA TGCAGTGCTAACCGGGACAGGGGTAGCGAGCAGTACTTC. This sequence encodes CSANRDRGSEQYF.

The chain recombines TRBV5-1 with TRBJ2-7, with TRBD2 matching 7 bases. The DNA end favors TRBJ2-5, so the J call may be wrong. The CDR3 length is 14 residues. The V gene's germline CDR1 is SGHRS and CDR2 YFSETQ. Written as DNA, the CDR3 is TGCGCCAGCAGCAGGGAGGGGTTGTCGGAGACCCAGTACTTC. It codes for CASSREGLSETQYF.

This clonotype was seen a few times. This sequence joins TRBV12-5 and TRBJ2-2, with unresolved D. The CDR3 totals 12 residues. The germline V gene has CDR1 LGHNT and CDR2 FRNRAP. The V and J ends lost 1 base and 4 bases respectively, with 1 base between them. This CDR3 is CASGLGTGELFF. For the CDR3, the DNA is TGTGCTAGTGGTTTGGGCACCGGGGAGCTGTTTTTT.

The rearrangement uses TRBV29-1 and TRBJ1-5, with 7 nucleotides matching TRBD1. The length of the CDR3 is 14 residues. Germline V CDR1 and CDR2: SQVTM, ANQGSEA. The ends lost 6 bases at V and 6 bases at J; junction bases unmatched: 11. As DNA, the CDR3 is TGCAGCGTACGGACAGGTTGGGGCTCTCAGCCCCAGCATTTT. Its translation: CSVRTGWGSQPQHF.

This clonotype was recorded a few times. This chain joins TRBV7-2 and TRBJ2-5, with a weak D call TRBD2 (6 bases). There are 16 residues in the CDR3. CDR1 SGHTA and CDR2 FQGNSA come from the germline V gene. V dropped 2 bases and J dropped 5 bases, with 18 bases sitting between them. The DNA for the CDR3 is TGTGCCAGCAGCTTAAACCCCGCAATTGGAGGGGAGACCCAGTACTTC. This gives the protein CASSLNPAIGGETQYF.